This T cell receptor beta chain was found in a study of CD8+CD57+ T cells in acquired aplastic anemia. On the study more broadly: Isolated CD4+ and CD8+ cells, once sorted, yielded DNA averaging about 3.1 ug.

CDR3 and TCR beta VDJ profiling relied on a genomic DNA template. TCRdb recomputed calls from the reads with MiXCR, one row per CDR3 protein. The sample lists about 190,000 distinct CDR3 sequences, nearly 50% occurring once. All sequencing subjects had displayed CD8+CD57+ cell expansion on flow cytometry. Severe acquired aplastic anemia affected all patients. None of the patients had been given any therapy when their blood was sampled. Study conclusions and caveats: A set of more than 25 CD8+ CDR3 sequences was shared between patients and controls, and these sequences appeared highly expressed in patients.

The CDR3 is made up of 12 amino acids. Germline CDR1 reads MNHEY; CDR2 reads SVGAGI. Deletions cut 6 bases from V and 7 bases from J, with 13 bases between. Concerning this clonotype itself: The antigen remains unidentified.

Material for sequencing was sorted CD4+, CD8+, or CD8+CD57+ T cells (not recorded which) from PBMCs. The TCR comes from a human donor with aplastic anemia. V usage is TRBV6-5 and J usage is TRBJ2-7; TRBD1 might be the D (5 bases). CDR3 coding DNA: TGTGCCAGCAGACCCCCTAAGGGGGAGCAGTACTTC. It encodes CASRPPKGEQYF.